Presented here are 19 T cell receptor beta chains from one specimen sequenced in a study of cytomegalovirus exposure and HLA in healthy donors. PCR amplification relied on 60 Vbeta primers (plus 13 Jbeta primers). Repertoires were generated with immunoSEQ multiplex PCR, while TCRdb's copy carries only in-frame clones and drops some. The sample holds approximately 91,000 clones, roughly 86% seen once. The sequencing sample was made of PBMCs. Receptors originate from a man younger than 45 in good health and CMV-seropositive.

This rearrangement joins TRBV30 to TRBJ2-7, with D tentatively TRBD1 (5 bases). V lost 0 bases to trimming and J lost 8 bases, with 11 bases between them. The CDR3 has 12 amino acids. CDR1 is GTSNPN, CDR2 SVGIG, per germline (reference sequence). The DNA for the CDR3 is TGTGCCTGGAGTGTCTCAGGGAATAAGCAGTACTTC. Encoded protein: CAWSVSGNKQYF.

The rearrangement links TRBV5-1 to TRBJ2-7; TRBD2 might be the D (6 bases). Germline loops: CDR1 SGHRS, CDR2 YFSETQ. The CDR3 covers 16 residues. V lost 4 bases to trimming and J lost 0 bases, with 17 bases between them. In nucleotides, the CDR3 is TGCGCCAGCAGCCTCCTGGAGGGAGGTAGCTCCTACGAGCAGTACTTC. Its translation: CASSLLEGGSSYEQYF.

In the case of this clone: The same CDR3 also results from other DNA sequences found in this sample. J is TRBJ2-2 and V is TRBV4-1; 8 bases are a match to TRBD2. CDR3 length: 15 amino acids. Germline CDR1 MGHRA, CDR2 YSYEKL. Germline trimming cut 2 bases from V and 1 base from J; bases unmatched to any gene: 0. The CDR3 reads CASSQRGGNTGELFF. The CDR3 region has the DNA TGCGCCAGCAGCCAACGGGGGGGGAACACCGGGGAGCTGTTTTTT.

V gene TRBV5-4 combines with J gene TRBJ1-6; D is uncertain. Trimming pared 2 bases from V and 6 bases from J, leaving 9 bases between. The germline gives CDR1 SGHNT, CDR2 YYREEE (reference sequence). The CDR3 spans 14 residues. CDR3 amino acids: CASSFRRANSPLHF. The CDR3 DNA sequence: TGTGCCAGCAGCTTTAGGCGGGCTAATTCACCCCTCCACTTT.

The rearrangement joins TRBV19 to TRBJ2-7; tentative D call: TRBD1 (6 bases). V was clipped by 6 bases and J by 1 base, with 10 bases between them. Germline V lookup: CDR1 LNHDA, CDR2 SQIVND (reference sequence). CDR3 length: 13 residues. This chain's CDR3 is CASRETGSYEQYF. For the CDR3, the DNA is TGTGCCAGTAGAGAGACAGGATCCTACGAGCAGTACTTC.

This clone has only one observation. This chain uses TRBV6-5 with TRBJ1-1; no clear D. Trimming cost V 7 bases and J 7 bases, with 19 bases left between them. CDR1 and CDR2 from the germline V gene are MNHEY and SVGAGI. CDR3 length equals 14 residues. The CDR3 nucleotides are TGTGCCAGCAACCTAGCCCCGGCGATAGGTGAAGCTTTCTTT. Protein: CASNLAPAIGEAFF.

The gene calls are TRBV29-1 and TRBJ2-1; TRBD2 agrees at 10 bases. J lost 2 bases, V lost 6 bases, and 7 bases had no gene match. This CDR3 comprises 15 residues. From germline, CDR1 is SQVTM and CDR2 ANQGSEA. The CDR3 spells CSVIPGLAAYNEQFF. CDR3 bases: TGCAGCGTAATACCCGGACTAGCGGCCTACAATGAGCAGTTCTTC.

The genes are TRBV15 and TRBJ2-7; no reliable D call. Deletions cut 0 bases from V and 5 bases from J, with 8 bases between. The CDR3 has 13 residues. Germline CDR1 reads LNHNV; CDR2 reads YYDKDF (reference sequence). The CDR3 DNA is TGTGCCACCAGCAGAGATCCAGACAACGAGCAGTACTTC. Protein sequence: CATSRDPDNEQYF.

The chain uses TRBV7-6 and TRBJ2-2; tentative D call: TRBD1 (5 bases). Germline-derived CDR1 and CDR2 are SGHVS and FNYEAQ. Trimming pared 4 bases from V and 0 bases from J, leaving 12 bases between. The CDR3 consists of 16 residues. The CDR3: CASSSVRDSNTGELFF. The CDR3 coding sequence is TGTGCCAGCAGCTCGGTCAGGGATTCGAACACCGGGGAGCTGTTTTTT.

This clone was counted once. At one end the junction does not follow the germline gene, possibly because of a read error. The chain has TRBV10-2 and TRBJ1-6; D is undetermined. The CDR3 is 13 residues long. Germline V gene lookup returns CDR1 WSHSY and CDR2 SAAADI. CDR3: CASGDGENSPLHF. CDR3 sequence (DNA): TGCGCCAGCGGTGACGGAGAGAATTCACCCCTCCACTTT.

This chain connects TRBV5-6 to TRBJ1-1; D possibly corresponds to TRBD1 (5 bases). V was clipped by 2 bases and J by 7 bases, with 9 bases between them. This CDR3 is 12 amino acids long. Germline V lookup: CDR1 SGHDT, CDR2 YYEEEE. Written as DNA, the CDR3 is TGTGCCAGCAGCTTCGACAGAGGTGAAGCTTTCTTT. Protein sequence: CASSFDRGEAFF.

This rearrangement joins TRBV27 to TRBJ2-2, with a weak D call TRBD1 (5 bases). V was cut by 7 bases and J by 2 bases, with 8 bases left in between. Germline V gene sequence: CDR1 MNHEY, CDR2 SMNVEV (reference sequence). CDR3 length: 13 residues. The CDR3 DNA is TGTGCCAGCACGGACAAAAACACCGGGGAGCTGTTTTTT. Protein product: CASTDKNTGELFF.

This clone was seen just once. This chain uses TRBV18 with TRBJ1-1, with 7 bases identical to TRBD1. V gave up 3 bases and J gave up 7 bases; unmatched junction bases: 5. The CDR3 runs to 13 residues. Germline V CDR1 and CDR2: KGHSH, LQKENI. The CDR3 DNA is TGTGCCAGCTCACCCTCGGGGGACAGTGAAGCTTTCTTT. Its translation is CASSPSGDSEAFF.

This chain connects TRBV4-1 to TRBJ2-1, with 8 nucleotides matching TRBD2. CDR1 and CDR2 from the germline V gene are MGHRA and YSYEKL. CDR3 length: 17 residues. J was trimmed by 0 bases and V by 1 base; bases with no gene match: 5. Here the CDR3 DNA reads TGCGCCAGCAGCCAAGTGGGACTAGGTTACTCCTACAATGAGCAGTTCTTC. This sequence encodes CASSQVGLGYSYNEQFF.

In this sample, this clone turned up a few times. This chain connects TRBV29-1 to TRBJ2-7, with D possibly being TRBD2 (6 bases). Germline V lookup: CDR1 SQVTM, CDR2 ANQGSEA. The CDR3 sequence is 12 residues long. The V gene lost 2 bases and the J gene lost 5 bases, with 10 bases spanning the gap. CDR3 bases: TGCAGCGTTGAATGGAGGGGCAACGAGCAGTACTTC. It is translated as CSVEWRGNEQYF.

CDR3 residues: CASSAATGWGTQYF. DNA of the CDR3: TGTGCCAGCAGTGCCGCGACAGGGTGGGGGACCCAGTACTTC. The chain has TRBV27 and TRBJ2-5; 7 positions match TRBD1. Per the germline V gene, CDR1 is MNHEY and CDR2 is SMNVEV (reference sequence). Unmatched junction bases numbered 10, after V lost 5 bases and J lost 7 bases. The CDR3 has 14 amino acids.

The chain couples TRBV29-1 to TRBJ2-1; D unresolved. Trimming stripped 4 bases from V and 1 base from J, with 17 bases between. Germline loops: CDR1 SQVTM, CDR2 ANQGSEA. The CDR3 loop spans 16 amino acids. CDR3 coding DNA: TGCAGCGTTGGATCCCCGAGTGTCATGTCCTACAATGAGCAGTTCTTC. The encoded protein is CSVGSPSVMSYNEQFF.

This clone occurred once. The chain links TRBV2 to TRBJ2-7, with a tentative D call TRBD2 (6 bases). Germline values: CDR1 SNHLY, CDR2 FYNNEI. V was shortened by 0 bases and J by 3 bases, with 12 bases between the two germline ends. The CDR3 is 15 amino acids. The CDR3 here is CASSEATGLGYEQYF. The CDR3 DNA follows: TGTGCCAGCAGTGAAGCGACGGGACTCGGCTACGAGCAGTACTTC.

This clone is a singleton in its sample. The V and J genes are TRBV14 and TRBJ2-7; D might be TRBD1 (5 bases). The CDR3 has 13 amino acids. The V gene lost 4 bases and the J gene lost 1 base, with 8 bases spanning the gap. Germline V gene lookup returns CDR1 SGHDN and CDR2 FVKESK. CDR3: CASSLPGSYEQYF. CDR3 DNA: TGTGCCAGCAGCCTTCCAGGGTCCTACGAGCAGTACTTC.